Listed below are T cell receptor beta chains from one sample, sequenced in a study of blood T cell repertoires in COVID-19. Clones were read by immunoSEQ multiplex PCR, and TCRdb kept only the in-frame ones, dropping some. The sample holds around 450,000 clones, 80% to 90% seen once. The sequenced material came from peripheral blood. The receptor source for this set is a woman in her twenties or thirties with acute or convalescent COVID-19. Each CDR3 is given without its conserved first and last residue.

v_gene | CDR3aa
TRBV2 | ASSVRGEIVTEAF
TRBV7-3 | ASSLTRSNEQF
TRBV3-1/TRBV3-2 | ASSQPQQRGGVVDEQF
TRBV10-3 | AISATISGGNQETQY
TRBV5-6 | ASSFRGAETQY
TRBV5-8 | ASSLHSSTSRRNEKLF
TRBV10-3 | AIWDREYEQF
TRBV7-6 | ASSLDGGNTEAF
TRBV7-9 | ASSLAQSHPLH
TRBV3-1/TRBV3-2 | ASSQNRVLGGDTQY
TRBV14 | ASSQAQGATGYGYT
TRBV24-1 | ATSDRGTSGGRSSYNEQF
TRBV5-5 | ASSLLGGTEAF
TRBV11-2 | ASSYRGGPTDTQY
TRBV13 | ASSLATSGGPAWEY
TRBV3-1/TRBV3-2 | ASSQRRTSNADTQY
TRBV2 | ASNTGGARAKNIQY
TRBV15 | ATSRDYGGINEQY
TRBV9 | ASRDTKGYT
TRBV12-3/TRBV12-4 | ASSLRETQY
TRBV23-1 | ASSQPINRGNQPQH
TRBV12-3/TRBV12-4 | ASTLSGQETQY
TRBV5-4 | ASSLGGRANYEQY
TRBV27 | ASSFSGGPGELF
TRBV11-3 | ASSFGLRSSGGTIYEQY
TRBV7-8 | ASSLRRGGQEPGNEQF
TRBV7-6 | ASSPDGGGGAFDNTGELF